Ten or more counts support the clone carrying this T cell receptor (beta chain). Its antigen is as yet unknown. CDR3-region Arm-PCR and iRepertoire HTBI primers produced the TCR beta libraries. TCRdb fed the multiplex PCR reads into MiXCR, producing one record per CDR3 protein. The sample lists 530,000 or so distinct CDR3 sequences, about 16% occurring once. V was pared by 5 bases and J by 0 bases, with 14 bases between. The CDR3 contains 16 residues. CDR1 is SNHLY, CDR2 FYNNEI, per germline. The data belong to a study of regulatory T cells in long-lasting Graves disease. Study-wide findings and caveats: Newly diagnosed patients had higher TCR diversity than persistent Graves' patients did.

Time point defined: newly diagnosed GD, antithyroid drugs for less than 3 months. From RNA extracted from PBMCs, the TCR library was made. This sample also belongs to another study, concerning T cells in Graves' hyperthyroidism and ophthalmopathy.

The V call is TRBV2, the J call TRBJ2-1; D might be TRBD1 (5 bases). The clonotype was recovered from a man aged 18-30 years with Graves disease. Specimen: peripheral blood mononuclear cells (PBMCs), collected at new diagnosis, from a patient treated with antithyroid drugs. The CDR3 spells CASSYYRSSSYNEQFF. The DNA of the CDR3 is TGTGCCAGCAGTTACTACAGGTCGAGCTCCTACAATGAGCAGTTCTTC.